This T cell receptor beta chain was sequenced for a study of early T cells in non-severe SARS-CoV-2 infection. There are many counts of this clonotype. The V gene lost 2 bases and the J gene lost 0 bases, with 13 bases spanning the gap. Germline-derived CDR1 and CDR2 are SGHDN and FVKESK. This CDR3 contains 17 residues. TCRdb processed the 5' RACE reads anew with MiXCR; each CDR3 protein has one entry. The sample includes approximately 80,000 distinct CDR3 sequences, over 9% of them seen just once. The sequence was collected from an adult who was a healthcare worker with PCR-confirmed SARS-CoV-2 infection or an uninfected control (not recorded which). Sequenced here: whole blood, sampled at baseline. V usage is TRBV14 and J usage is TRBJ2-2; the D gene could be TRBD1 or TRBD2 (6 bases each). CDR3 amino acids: CASSQLRDTSNTGELFF. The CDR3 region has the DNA TGTGCCAGCAGCCAATTGCGGGACACCTCGAACACCGGGGAGCTGTTTTTT.